The rows below give T cell receptor beta chains drawn from one sample of a study of cytomegalovirus exposure and HLA in healthy donors. Measured with immunoSEQ multiplex PCR; TCRdb has only the in-frame clones, and not every one. The data contain about 110,000 clones, 15% of them singletons. Material for sequencing was PBMCs. The receptors originated from a woman aged 18-30 years in good health and CMV-seronegative. CDR3s include the opening cysteine and the closing phenylalanine or tryptophan. D genes are given only for firm matches. Size tells how often a clone was seen (once, few, many) or the class of an expanded clone, and some rows leave it out.

d_call j_call clone_size v_call cdr3_nt cdr3_aa
TRBD1 TRBJ2-3 few TRBV4-1 TGCGCCAGCAGCCAGACAGGGGCTTTGGGGACAGATACGCAGTATTTT CASSQTGALGTDTQYF
TRBD2 TRBJ2-4 - TRBV4-3 TGCGCCAGCAGCCAAGCTAGCGGGATAGCCAAAAACATTCAGTACTTC CASSQASGIAKNIQYF
- TRBJ1-2 - TRBV4-1 TGCGCCAGCAGCCCAGCGGGATCGGACTTCGGCGGCTACACCTTC CASSPAGSDFGGYTF
- TRBJ1-1 - TRBV9 TGTGCCAGCAGCCCCGAGGGGGTGAACACTGAAGCTTTCTTT CASSPEGVNTEAFF
- TRBJ2-2 - TRBV19 TGTGCCAGTAGTACCTCCGTTGGGGAGCTGTTTTTT CASSTSVGELFF
- TRBJ1-4 few TRBV5-8 TGTGCCAGCAGCTTGGCCTGGGGGGGGCGCGTGGATAATGAAAAACTGTTTTTT CASSLAWGGRVDNEKLFF
- TRBJ1-1 - TRBV6-1 TGTGCCAGCAGGGGTACAGGGAGCACTGAAGCTTTCTTT CASRGTGSTEAFF
- TRBJ1-2 - TRBV2 TGTGCCAGCAGTGTCAATGGCTACACCTTC CASSVNGYTF
- TRBJ2-4 - TRBV2 TGTGCCAGCAGTGAAGGGGGTAGCGGAGGCAAAAACATTCAGTACTTC CASSEGGSGGKNIQYF
TRBD1 TRBJ2-3 few TRBV10-3 TGTGCCATCGGAAGACAGGGAAACAGGATGGGCACAGATACGCAGTATTTT CAIGRQGNRMGTDTQYF
TRBD1 TRBJ2-1 few TRBV2 TGTGCCAGCAGCCTCCCCGGGACAGGGGGCAATGAGCAGTTCTTC CASSLPGTGGNEQFF
- TRBJ2-3 - TRBV7-6 TGTGCCAGCAGCTTAGAGGGACTGTCAAATACGCAGTATTTT CASSLEGLSNTQYF
TRBD2 TRBJ2-1 few TRBV4-3 TGCGCCAGCAGCCCCCGGGGGCTAGCGGGGGACTACAATGAGCAGTTCTTC CASSPRGLAGDYNEQFF
- TRBJ2-7 - TRBV9 TGTGCCAGCAGCGACCCCCCCGAGGGGGGGCGACGGGAGCAGTACTTC CASSDPPEGGRREQYF
- TRBJ1-2 few TRBV7-9 TGTGCCAGCAGCTTGGACAGTAATGGCTACACCTTC CASSLDSNGYTF
TRBD2 TRBJ2-3 many TRBV4-2 TGTGCCAGCAGCCAAAATAGCGGGGGGGCAAGAGATACGCAGTATTTT CASSQNSGGARDTQYF
TRBD1 TRBJ2-7 - TRBV5-1 TGCGCCAGCAGTGGACAGGAAGGCCCCTACGAGCAGTACTTC CASSGQEGPYEQYF
TRBD2 TRBJ2-1 few TRBV29-1 TGCAGCGTTGTGGGTAGCGGGAGAGGTTGGACCTACAATGAGCAGTTCTTC CSVVGSGRGWTYNEQFF
- TRBJ1-4 few TRBV5-4 TGTGCCAGCAGCTACCGGGAGGCCCTTAATGAAAAACTGTTTTTT CASSYREALNEKLFF
TRBD1 TRBJ2-7 - TRBV5-4 TGTGCCAGCAGCTTGGGGGTGACAGGGGCCGAGCAGTACTTC CASSLGVTGAEQYF
- TRBJ2-3 - TRBV7-2 TGTGCCAGCAGCTCCCCGGGGAAAACAGATACGCAGTATTTT CASSSPGKTDTQYF
TRBD1 TRBJ2-5 - TRBV5-6 TGTGCCAGCAGGGGGAGACAGGGACCGGTGCAAGAGACCCAGTACTTC CASRGRQGPVQETQYF
TRBD1 TRBJ1-3 few TRBV5-1 TGCGCCAGCAGCCAACACGCCCGACAGGGCGCCTCTGGAAACACCATATATTTT CASSQHARQGASGNTIYF
- TRBJ1-6 - TRBV7-8 TGTGCCAGCAGCTCGTCCTTATCCCCTGGACAATCACCCCTCCACTTT CASSSSLSPGQSPLHF
- TRBJ2-1 few TRBV5-4 TGTGCCAGCAGCTTAACCCGGACAGCCAGTAAGCAGTTCTTC CASSLTRTASKQFF
- TRBJ2-1 - TRBV27 TGTGCCAGCAGTTTATTCAACTCTGAGCAGTTCTTC CASSLFNSEQFF
- TRBJ2-3 few TRBV5-1 TGCGCCAGCAGCTTGGCCCCCGCTACCCGCACAGATACGCAGTATTTT CASSLAPATRTDTQYF
TRBD1 TRBJ1-5 few TRBV2 TGTGCCAGCAGTGAGAGACAGGGGGGAACTTGGGGATCCTCCAATCAGCCCCAGCATTTT CASSERQGGTWGSSNQPQHF
TRBD2 TRBJ2-7 few TRBV13 TGTGCCAGCAGCTTCCGACTAGCGGGGGGGCGGGGGCAGTACTTC CASSFRLAGGRGQYF
- TRBJ2-5 - TRBV7-7 TGTGCCAGCAGCTTAGCTCCAGGTACCGGTGCCCAGTACTTC CASSLAPGTGAQYF
TRBD1 TRBJ2-7 - TRBV4-1 TGCGCCAGCAGCCAAGCGAGGGGGCCGGGGGAGCAGTACTTC CASSQARGPGEQYF
TRBD1 TRBJ1-1 - TRBV5-1 TGCGCCAGCAGCTCCCCGCTAACAGGGGAGGTCACTGAAGCTTTCTTT CASSSPLTGEVTEAFF
- TRBJ2-1 - TRBV9 TGTGCCAGCAGCGCGGGACTCCGTTCTGCCAATGAGCAGTTCTTC CASSAGLRSANEQFF